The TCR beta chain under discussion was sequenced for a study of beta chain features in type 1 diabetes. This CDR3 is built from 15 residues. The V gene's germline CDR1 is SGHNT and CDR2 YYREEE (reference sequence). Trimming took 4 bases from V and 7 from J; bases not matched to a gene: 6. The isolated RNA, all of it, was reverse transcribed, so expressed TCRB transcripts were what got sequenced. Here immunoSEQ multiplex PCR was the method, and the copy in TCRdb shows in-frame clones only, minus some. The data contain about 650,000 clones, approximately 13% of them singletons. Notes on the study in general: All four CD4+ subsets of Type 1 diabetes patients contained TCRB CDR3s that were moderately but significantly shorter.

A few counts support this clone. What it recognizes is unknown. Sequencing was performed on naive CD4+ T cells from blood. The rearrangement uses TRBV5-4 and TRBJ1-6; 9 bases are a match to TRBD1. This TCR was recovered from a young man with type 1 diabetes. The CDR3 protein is CASSLDRGSNSPLHF. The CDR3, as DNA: TGTGCCAGCAGCCTGGACAGGGGCAGCAATTCACCCCTCCACTTT. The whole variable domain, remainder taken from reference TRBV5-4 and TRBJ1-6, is ETGVTQSPTHLIKTRGQQVTLRCSSQSGHNTVSWYQQALGQGPQFIFQYYREEENGRGNFPPRFSGLQFPNYSSELNVNALELDDSALYLCASSLDRGSNSPLHFGNGTRLTVT.